The clone carrying this TCR beta chain was detected only a few times. The data stem from a study of blood T cell repertoires in COVID-19. Study details: The United States, Italy and Spain were the sources of the acute and convalescent COVID-19 samples. PBMCs, B-cell-depleted T cells, or T cells provided the cDNA or gDNA that made up the material.

In the study's own analysis: Amplification from reference gene primers served as the basis for estimated nucleated cell counts. Libraries were prepared by immunoSEQ multiplex PCR; TCRdb keeps only in-frame clonotypes and omits some of them. Clone size and V and J calls were adopted from that table, with D and trimming inferred from the DNA. The profile covers 150,000 to 200,000 clones, with around four fifths appearing a single time and roughly a tenth taken by the ten largest. The trim removed 5 bases at V and 8 bases at J, leaving 11 bases unmatched. CDR1 and CDR2 (germline): MNHEY, SMNVEV (reference sequence). This CDR3 is 14 amino acids long.

This chain connects TRBV27 to TRBJ1-2; 7 nucleotides match TRBD1. The TCR was taken from a human donor in a cohort sampled during active COVID-19. Sequences were obtained from peripheral blood. CDR3 nucleotides: TGTGCCAGCAGTGCGACGACCGGGACAGCCGGCTACACCTTC. This gives the protein CASSATTGTAGYTF.